These T cell receptor beta chains were read from a single sample in a study of blood T cell repertoires in COVID-19. Sequencing was performed with immunoSEQ multiplex PCR; in TCRdb, only in-frame clones are kept and a portion is missing. The repertoire holds roughly 100,000 clones, around 87% seen once, with around 16% in the top ten. The sequenced material came from peripheral blood. The receptors shown here come from a man aged 50-60 years with acute or convalescent COVID-19. Each CDR3 is given with its conserved first and last residue. The order of the fields is clone size, V gene, D gene, J gene, CDR3 DNA, CDR3 protein. D genes are given only for firm matches. Not all rows give a size; the values are once, few, many and, for expanded clones, a class.

clone_size: .; v_call: TRBV18; d_call: TRBD1; j_call: TRBJ2-5; cdr3_nt: TGTGCCAGCTCACCCTTCCGCAGAGGACAGGAGAAAGAGACCCAGTACTTC; cdr3_aa: CASSPFRRGQEKETQYF
clone_size: .; v_call: TRBV11-2; d_call: .; j_call: TRBJ2-7; cdr3_nt: TGTGCCAGCAGCTTAGTAGGTAACAGCTACGAGCAGTACTTC; cdr3_aa: CASSLVGNSYEQYF
clone_size: .; v_call: TRBV11-3; d_call: .; j_call: TRBJ1-4; cdr3_nt: TGTGCCAGCAGAAGAGACGGAACAGATAATGAAAAACTGTTTTTT; cdr3_aa: CASRRDGTDNEKLFF
clone_size: .; v_call: TRBV28; d_call: TRBD1; j_call: TRBJ1-2; cdr3_nt: TGTGCCAGCAGCCTGGAGGGGACAGGGGCCTTTAACTATGGCTACACCTTC; cdr3_aa: CASSLEGTGAFNYGYTF
clone_size: .; v_call: TRBV5-1; d_call: TRBD1; j_call: TRBJ2-7; cdr3_nt: TGCGCCAGCAGCTTGCAACAGGGGGTATACGAGCAGTACTTC; cdr3_aa: CASSLQQGVYEQYF
clone_size: .; v_call: TRBV24-1; d_call: .; j_call: TRBJ2-3; cdr3_nt: TGTGCCACCAGTGACCCTTACACAGATACGCAGTATTTT; cdr3_aa: CATSDPYTDTQYF
clone_size: .; v_call: TRBV15; d_call: .; j_call: TRBJ2-6; cdr3_nt: TGTGCCACCAGCAGAGATCGGGGAGCTGGGGCCAACGTCCTGACTTTC; cdr3_aa: CATSRDRGAGANVLTF
clone_size: once; v_call: TRBV7-9; d_call: .; j_call: TRBJ2-1; cdr3_nt: TGTGCCAGCAGTCACCCCCTACAGAGCTACAATGAGCAGTTCTTC; cdr3_aa: CASSHPLQSYNEQFF
clone_size: .; v_call: TRBV29-1; d_call: .; j_call: TRBJ2-5; cdr3_nt: TGCAGCGTGGGGGACGAGACTGGACAGTATCAAGAGACCCAGTACTTC; cdr3_aa: CSVGDETGQYQETQYF
clone_size: .; v_call: TRBV18; d_call: TRBD2; j_call: TRBJ2-1; cdr3_nt: TGTGCCAGCTCAGCCGGACTAGCAATATACAATGAGCAGTTCTTC; cdr3_aa: CASSAGLAIYNEQFF
clone_size: .; v_call: TRBV19; d_call: .; j_call: TRBJ2-7; cdr3_nt: TGTGCCAGTAGTATAGGAAGGGGCTACGAGCAGTACTTC; cdr3_aa: CASSIGRGYEQYF
clone_size: few; v_call: TRBV19; d_call: .; j_call: TRBJ1-1; cdr3_nt: TGTGCCAGTATGGAGGACACTGAAGCTTTCTTT; cdr3_aa: CASMEDTEAFF
clone_size: .; v_call: TRBV28; d_call: TRBD1; j_call: TRBJ2-7; cdr3_nt: TGTGCCAGCAGACCCCGGGACAGAGACTACGAGCAGTACTTC; cdr3_aa: CASRPRDRDYEQYF
clone_size: .; v_call: TRBV18; d_call: .; j_call: TRBJ2-1; cdr3_nt: TGTGCCAGCTCACCACGCGGGACAGTCTGGGAGGACTATGAGCAGTTCTTC; cdr3_aa: CASSPRGTVWEDYEQFF
clone_size: .; v_call: TRBV3-1/TRBV3-2; d_call: TRBD1; j_call: TRBJ2-1; cdr3_nt: TGTGCCAGCAGCGCCGGGACAGGGGTTGTTGAGCAGTTCTTC; cdr3_aa: CASSAGTGVVEQFF
clone_size: .; v_call: TRBV7-9; d_call: TRBD2; j_call: TRBJ2-5; cdr3_nt: TGTGCCAGCAGCACTACCGACCGACTAGCGGTGGTGGAGACCCAGTACTTC; cdr3_aa: CASSTTDRLAVVETQYF
clone_size: .; v_call: TRBV28; d_call: .; j_call: TRBJ2-3; cdr3_nt: TGTGCCAGCAGCAAGACACATTTGAACACAGATACGCAGTATTTT; cdr3_aa: CASSKTHLNTDTQYF
clone_size: once; v_call: TRBV27; d_call: .; j_call: TRBJ2-7; cdr3_nt: TGTGCCAGCAGCTCCCTCGGGACACAGATCCGGAACTTC; cdr3_aa: CASSSLGTQIRNF